This T cell receptor (beta chain) appears in the sequencing data of a study of OX40 agonist ivuxolimab in advanced cancers. Study context: The drug used for patients, ivuxolimab, was an agonistic anti-OX40 (CD134) antibody. Age averaged around 58 years (range roughly 23 to 80), and roughly 82% were male. Findings and limits, study-wide: Circulating CD4+ and CD8+ T cells showed clonal expansion by week 6 at 0.1 to 3.0 mg/kg.

Researchers took blood at baseline, on cycle 4 day 1, and on cycle 7 day 1. As regards this clone: Its antigen is currently unknown.

The CDR3 length is 15 residues. Trimming took off 4 bases at V and 5 bases at J, with 15 bases between the two ends. The germline V gene has CDR1 SGHNT and CDR2 YENEEA. The method was immunoSEQ multiplex PCR; TCRdb's version includes in-frame clones alone and lacks a portion of them. Altogether over 95,000 clones are present, roughly 80% being singletons, with the ten largest covering over 1.3%. The gene calls are TRBV11-3 and TRBJ2-1; no definite D call. This sequence was found in an adult with an advanced solid tumor such as melanoma, head and neck, liver or kidney cancer. Specimen: CD4+ or CD8+ T cells sorted from blood, collected in a trial of the OX40 agonist ivuxolimab. CDR3 DNA: TGTGCCAGCAGCTCAATGGTGGTCGGCCACAATGAGCAGTTCTTC. Translated: CASSSMVVGHNEQFF.